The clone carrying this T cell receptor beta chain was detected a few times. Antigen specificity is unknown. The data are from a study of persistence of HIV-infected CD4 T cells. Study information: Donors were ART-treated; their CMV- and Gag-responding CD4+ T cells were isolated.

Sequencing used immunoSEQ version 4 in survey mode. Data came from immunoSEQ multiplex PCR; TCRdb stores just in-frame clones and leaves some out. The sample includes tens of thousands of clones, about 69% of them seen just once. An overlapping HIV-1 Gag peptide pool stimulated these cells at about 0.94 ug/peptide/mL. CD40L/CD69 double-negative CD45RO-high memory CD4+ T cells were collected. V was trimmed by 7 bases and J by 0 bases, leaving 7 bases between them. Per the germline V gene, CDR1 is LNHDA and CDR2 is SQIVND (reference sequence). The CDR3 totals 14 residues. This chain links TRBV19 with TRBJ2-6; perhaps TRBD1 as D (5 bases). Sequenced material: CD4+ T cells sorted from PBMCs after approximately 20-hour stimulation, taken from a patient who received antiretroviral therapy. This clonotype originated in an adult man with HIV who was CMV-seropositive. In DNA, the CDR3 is TGTGCCAGTACAGGGTACTCTGGGGCCAACGTCCTGACTTTC. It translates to CASTGYSGANVLTF.